The rows below give T cell receptor beta chains drawn from one sample of a study of T-cell reconstitution after alpha-beta-depleted transplantation in children. TCRdb called the PCR reads again in MiXCR, with one record for every CDR3 protein. The table records 800,000 to 1,000,000 distinct CDR3 sequences, roughly 31% of them present only once. The sample in question was PBMCs, mostly from graft donor cells, obtained 360 days after TCRalphabeta/CD19-depleted stem cell transplant. Source of these receptors: a boy under two years old who had a stem cell transplant for SCID, so the T cells may come from the graft donor. The CDR3 runs from the conserved cysteine through the conserved F or W. A D gene is named only where the DNA matches it firmly. Clone size is not always given. Where it is, it says once, few, many or a class for expanded clones.

j_gene: TRBJ1-4
d_gene: TRBD1
v_gene: TRBV5-1
abundance: .
CDR3aa: CASSLITGVGNEKLFF
CDR3nt: TGCGCCAGCAGCTTGATCACAGGGGTCGGCAATGAAAAACTGTTTTTT

j_gene: TRBJ1-2
d_gene: TRBD1
v_gene: TRBV9
abundance: .
CDR3aa: CASSVAIKDRGRDGYTF
CDR3nt: TGTGCCAGCAGCGTAGCCATAAAGGACAGGGGGCGGGATGGCTACACCTTC

j_gene: TRBJ1-2
d_gene: .
v_gene: TRBV5-1
abundance: few
CDR3aa: CASSFGRVYGYTF
CDR3nt: TGCGCCAGCAGCTTCGGACGGGTCTATGGCTACACCTTC

j_gene: TRBJ1-4
d_gene: .
v_gene: TRBV28
abundance: .
CDR3aa: CASSLSPHRTNEKLFF
CDR3nt: TGTGCCAGCAGTTTATCACCACATAGGACTAATGAAAAACTGTTTTTT

j_gene: TRBJ1-5
d_gene: TRBD1
v_gene: TRBV12-3/TRBV12-4
abundance: .
CDR3aa: CASSLDRGANQPQHF
CDR3nt: TGTGCCAGCAGTTTAGACAGGGGGGCGAATCAGCCCCAGCATTTT

j_gene: TRBJ2-7
d_gene: .
v_gene: TRBV6-5
abundance: many
CDR3aa: CASSYSDLGYEQYF
CDR3nt: TGTGCCAGCAGTTACTCAGACCTCGGCTACGAGCAGTACTTC

j_gene: TRBJ1-1
d_gene: .
v_gene: TRBV12-3/TRBV12-4
abundance: .
CDR3aa: CASSLLGSSTEAFF
CDR3nt: TGTGCCAGCAGTTTATTGGGCAGTTCCACTGAAGCTTTCTTT

j_gene: TRBJ2-1
d_gene: TRBD1
v_gene: TRBV20-1
abundance: few
CDR3aa: CSANGQGQVAGVLNEQFF
CDR3nt: TGCAGTGCTAATGGACAGGGTCAAGTTGCGGGTGTCTTGAATGAGCAGTTCTTC

j_gene: TRBJ2-7
d_gene: .
v_gene: TRBV14
abundance: .
CDR3aa: CASSKVRGYEQYF
CDR3nt: TGTGCCAGCAGCAAGGTCCGGGGCTACGAGCAGTACTTC

j_gene: TRBJ2-2
d_gene: TRBD1
v_gene: TRBV28
abundance: .
CDR3aa: CASSFRGLSTGELFF
CDR3nt: TGTGCCAGCAGTTTCAGGGGGCTGAGCACCGGGGAGCTGTTTTTT

j_gene: TRBJ2-7
d_gene: .
v_gene: TRBV6-5
abundance: few
CDR3aa: CASSYSNRGYEQYF
CDR3nt: TGTGCCAGCAGTTACTCGAATCGGGGCTACGAGCAGTACTTC

j_gene: TRBJ1-1
d_gene: .
v_gene: TRBV4-3
abundance: .
CDR3aa: CASSQGEGLRTEAFF
CDR3nt: TGCGCCAGCAGCCAAGGTGAAGGGTTGAGGACTGAAGCTTTCTTT

j_gene: TRBJ2-3
d_gene: .
v_gene: TRBV5-5
abundance: .
CDR3aa: CASSPIPGVTDTQYF
CDR3nt: TGTGCCAGCAGCCCAATCCCAGGGGTCACAGATACGCAGTATTTT

j_gene: TRBJ2-3
d_gene: .
v_gene: TRBV10-3
abundance: .
CDR3aa: CATLSGVGDTQYF
CDR3nt: TGTGCCACCTTATCGGGGGTGGGAGATACGCAGTATTTT

j_gene: TRBJ2-5
d_gene: TRBD1
v_gene: TRBV12-3/TRBV12-4
abundance: .
CDR3aa: CASSVDRGQETQYF
CDR3nt: TGTGCCAGCAGTGTAGACAGGGGCCAAGAGACCCAGTACTTC

j_gene: TRBJ2-3
d_gene: .
v_gene: TRBV5-1
abundance: once
CDR3aa: CASSLYESTDTQYF
CDR3nt: TGCGCCAGCAGCTTGTACGAGAGCACAGATACGCAGTATTTT

j_gene: TRBJ2-1
d_gene: .
v_gene: TRBV3-1
abundance: .
CDR3aa: CASSHLSSSYNEQFF
CDR3nt: TGTGCCAGCAGCCATCTGTCTAGCTCCTACAATGAGCAGTTCTTC

j_gene: TRBJ2-1
d_gene: .
v_gene: TRBV5-1
abundance: few
CDR3aa: CASSFYFGGSSYNEQFF
CDR3nt: TGCGCCAGCAGCTTCTATTTTGGGGGGAGCTCCTACAATGAGCAGTTCTTC

j_gene: TRBJ1-1
d_gene: .
v_gene: TRBV5-1
abundance: .
CDR3aa: CASSRDTKMLNTEAFF
CDR3nt: TGCGCCAGCAGCCGGGACACCAAGATGTTGAACACTGAAGCTTTCTTT

j_gene: TRBJ2-5
d_gene: TRBD2
v_gene: TRBV9
abundance: .
CDR3aa: CASSVFAGGGETQYF
CDR3nt: TGTGCCAGCAGCGTATTCGCCGGGGGGGGCGAGACCCAGTACTTC

j_gene: TRBJ2-3
d_gene: .
v_gene: TRBV12-3/TRBV12-4
abundance: .
CDR3aa: CASDSLNSSTDTQYF
CDR3nt: TGTGCCAGCGACTCGTTGAACTCTAGCACAGATACGCAGTATTTT

j_gene: TRBJ2-3
d_gene: .
v_gene: TRBV21-1
abundance: .
CDR3aa: CASSSHSGGPQDTQYF
CDR3nt: TGTGCCAGCAGCTCCCATAGCGGGGGCCCTCAGGATACGCAGTATTTT

j_gene: TRBJ2-7
d_gene: TRBD2
v_gene: TRBV12-3/TRBV12-4
abundance: many
CDR3aa: CASSPTSGASYEQYF
CDR3nt: TGTGCCAGCAGTCCGACTAGCGGGGCCTCCTACGAGCAGTACTTC

j_gene: TRBJ2-1
d_gene: .
v_gene: TRBV18
abundance: few
CDR3aa: CASSQRTGALYEQFF
CDR3nt: TGTGCCAGCTCGCAGCGGACCGGGGCACTCTATGAGCAGTTCTTC

j_gene: TRBJ2-1
d_gene: TRBD2
v_gene: TRBV5-4
abundance: .
CDR3aa: CASSWLAGGPYNEQFF
CDR3nt: TGTGCCAGCAGCTGGCTAGCGGGGGGGCCCTACAATGAGCAGTTCTTC

j_gene: TRBJ2-1
d_gene: TRBD1
v_gene: TRBV7-9
abundance: few
CDR3aa: CASRDRGLLQFF
CDR3nt: TGTGCCAGCCGAGACAGGGGCCTTCTTCAGTTCTTC

j_gene: TRBJ1-2
d_gene: TRBD1
v_gene: TRBV9
abundance: .
CDR3aa: CASSVVPGTGGNYGYTF
CDR3nt: TGTGCCAGCAGCGTAGTTCCGGGGACAGGGGGAAACTATGGCTACACCTTC

j_gene: TRBJ2-1
d_gene: TRBD2
v_gene: TRBV5-5
abundance: .
CDR3aa: CASSFAVAGVYEQFF
CDR3nt: TGTGCCAGCAGCTTCGCCGTAGCGGGGGTCTATGAGCAGTTCTTC

j_gene: TRBJ2-1
d_gene: TRBD2
v_gene: TRBV12-3/TRBV12-4
abundance: .
CDR3aa: CASSFSGLAFNEQFF
CDR3nt: TGTGCCAGCAGTTTCTCGGGACTAGCGTTCAATGAGCAGTTCTTC

j_gene: TRBJ2-2
d_gene: .
v_gene: TRBV12-3/TRBV12-4
abundance: .
CDR3aa: CASSPGAQPTGELFF
CDR3nt: TGTGCCAGCAGTCCCGGAGCACAACCTACCGGGGAGCTGTTTTTT

j_gene: TRBJ2-1
d_gene: TRBD2
v_gene: TRBV30
abundance: few
CDR3aa: CAWSSGRWAAGENNEQFF
CDR3nt: TGTGCCTGGAGTTCCGGCCGTTGGGCAGCGGGGGAAAACAATGAGCAGTTCTTC

j_gene: TRBJ2-3
d_gene: .
v_gene: TRBV20-1
abundance: .
CDR3aa: CSASRGDNVPDTQYF
CDR3nt: TGCAGTGCTAGTAGAGGTGATAATGTACCAGATACGCAGTATTTT

j_gene: TRBJ2-3
d_gene: TRBD1
v_gene: TRBV20-1
abundance: .
CDR3aa: CSARGTGLTDTQYF
CDR3nt: TGCAGTGCTAGAGGGACAGGGCTCACAGATACGCAGTATTTT

j_gene: TRBJ2-5
d_gene: .
v_gene: TRBV3-1
abundance: many
CDR3aa: CASSPLMKETQYF
CDR3nt: TGTGCCAGCAGCCCGCTGATGAAAGAGACCCAGTACTTC

j_gene: TRBJ2-5
d_gene: .
v_gene: TRBV4-1
abundance: many
CDR3aa: CASSQGGLETQYF
CDR3nt: TGCGCCAGCAGCCAAGGGGGGTTGGAGACCCAGTACTTC

j_gene: TRBJ1-1
d_gene: TRBD1
v_gene: TRBV30
abundance: .
CDR3aa: CAWIGRGDTEAFF
CDR3nt: TGTGCCTGGATCGGCAGGGGGGACACTGAAGCTTTCTTT

j_gene: TRBJ1-1
d_gene: .
v_gene: TRBV29-1
abundance: few
CDR3aa: CSVEAVGGGLNTEAFF
CDR3nt: TGCAGCGTTGAAGCGGTTGGGGGGGGATTGAACACTGAAGCTTTCTTT

j_gene: TRBJ1-1
d_gene: .
v_gene: TRBV6-5
abundance: .
CDR3aa: CASRLAGVTEAFF
CDR3nt: TGTGCCAGCAGACTCGCAGGGGTGACTGAAGCTTTTTTT

j_gene: TRBJ1-2
d_gene: .
v_gene: TRBV18
abundance: .
CDR3aa: CASSPPTDRHYGYTF
CDR3nt: TGTGCCAGCTCACCCCCGACTGACAGACACTATGGCTACACCTTC

j_gene: TRBJ2-3
d_gene: .
v_gene: TRBV5-1
abundance: .
CDR3aa: CASSFPGGVDTQYF
CDR3nt: TGCGCCAGCAGCTTTCCCGGGGGAGTAGATACGCAGTATTTT